This T cell receptor (beta chain) was recorded in a study of blood T cell repertoires in COVID-19 (dated by TCRdb to between 2020 and 2021). Study-wide context: Samples from collaborators originated in the United States, Italy and Spain and spanned both the acute and convalescent phases of COVID-19. The material from the prospective study consisted of cDNA or gDNA derived from T cells, B-cell-depleted T cells, or PBMCs. The repertoires were made available in a free public database intended to serve as a resource for research on the immune response to SARS-CoV-2. The samples were drawn from the first 160 participants of the ongoing ImmuneRACE study and from 1,200 or so subjects provided by 6 global collaborators. The dataset comprised deeply sampled blood TCRbeta repertoires from subjects exposed to, actively infected with, or recovered from COVID-19. Where HLA class I and class II types were available, the types were taken from metadata supplied by the sample provider, not from assay-based typing. The sample metadata nearly always contained a de-identified subject ID, COVID-19 status, age in years and sex. Broader findings and caveats from the paper: The quantity of clinical and demographic metadata differed by source and by participant and was supplied without curation.

TCRbeta CDR3 regions were amplified from genomic DNA by means of the immunoSEQ Assay, a bias-controlled multiplex PCR. The authors' analysis ran thus. Within the assay, amplification of reference gene primers was used to estimate how many nucleated cells each sample contained. To quantify the absolute abundance of each unique TCRbeta CDR3 rearrangement, sequence reads were collapsed and filtered. For each sample, productive Simpson clonality was calculated as the square root of Simpson's diversity index over productive rearrangements. TCRdb re-hosts the immuneACCESS table, in-frame sequences only. Its copies lack some clones; in the studies checked, an unresolved V gene accounts for under half of them, and the cause for the rest is not known. V and J calls and clone size are as listed in that table; D and trimming were resolved from the DNA. The sample table shows tens of thousands of clones, and roughly 90% are seen once. The ten largest clones capture about 2.5% of the sample.

At one collaborating source in Seattle, patients were enrolled during active infection and were followed longitudinally through the course of disease. Collaborating institutions collected whole blood in K2EDTA tubes following their own protocols. For TCRbeta analysis, collaborators shipped samples as frozen whole blood, isolated PBMCs, or DNA extracted from either of those sample types. In regard to this clone: No antigen is known for it. Per-base qualities were not stored, and no clone one base away is much larger.

The sequence was obtained from a man aged 45-65 years with COVID-19, enrolled during active disease. Material: peripheral blood.

The nucleotide sequence is TGTGCCAGCAGCCAATTAGGACAGGGTATCGAGACCCAGTACTTC. Translated, it gives CASSQLGQGIETQYF. The sequence links TRBV11-2 to TRBJ2-5; 8 nucleotides in the junction match TRBD1. V is pruned by 5 bases and J by 5 bases, leaving 10 bases of the junction without a gene match. Sequences SGHAT (CDR1) and FQNNGV (CDR2) are obtained from the germline V gene. The CDR3, cysteine through phenylalanine, is 15 amino acids long. This entry keeps only the CDR3 DNA: 45 bases, framed from base 1. Where the CDR3 stops, the reference TRBV11-2 and TRBJ2-5 genes take over; the full variable domain is EAGVAQSPRYKIIEKRQSVAFWCNPISGHATLYWYQQILGQGPKLLIQFQNNGVVDDSQLPKDRFSAERLKGVDSTLKIQPAKLEDSAVYLCASSQLGQGIETQYFGPGTRLLVL.